This T cell receptor (beta chain) emerged from a study of patients and donors after allogeneic stem cell transplantation. MiXCR was run by TCRdb on the RT-PCR reads, yielding one entry per CDR3 protein. The table shows about a million distinct CDR3 sequences, with approximately 18% occurring only once. This clonotype was counted between two and nine times. Germline loops: CDR1 SQVTM, CDR2 ANQGSEA. Trimming removed 4 bases from V and 3 bases from J, with 16 bases in between. The CDR3 has 14 amino acids. Sequenced input: blood, either unsorted or a sorted T cell fraction (not recorded which). The V and J genes are TRBV29-1 and TRBJ2-7; D unresolved. This sequence was found in a human donor who was either an allogeneic HSCT recipient or a stem cell or donor lymphocyte infusion donor (not recorded which). It is not recorded whose cells these are; they may come from a transplant donor. DNA for the CDR3: TGCAGCGTTGTTATGACCAGGTTAGGCTACGAGCAGTACTTC. It translates to CSVVMTRLGYEQYF.